The entry below gives a single T cell receptor (beta chain) sequence along with its context. The germline V gene encodes CDR1 DFQATT and CDR2 SNEGSKA (reference sequence). Unmatched junction bases numbered 4, after V lost 6 bases and J lost 6 bases. The CDR3 is made up of 11 amino acids. The sample is drawn from a study of blood T cell repertoires in COVID-19. Some clones are missing from TCRdb's copy, which holds only in-frame ones; the method was immunoSEQ multiplex PCR. This sample has hundreds of thousands of clones, with 90% found just once. The receptor was isolated from a man aged 60 to 75 who had recovered from COVID-19. Sequencing was carried out using PBMCs or T cells enriched from blood (not recorded which). V and J are TRBV20-1 and TRBJ1-1; 7 bases are shared with TRBD1. This CDR3 is CSAQGQAEAFF. In DNA, the CDR3 is TGCAGTGCCCAAGGACAGGCTGAAGCTTTCTTT.